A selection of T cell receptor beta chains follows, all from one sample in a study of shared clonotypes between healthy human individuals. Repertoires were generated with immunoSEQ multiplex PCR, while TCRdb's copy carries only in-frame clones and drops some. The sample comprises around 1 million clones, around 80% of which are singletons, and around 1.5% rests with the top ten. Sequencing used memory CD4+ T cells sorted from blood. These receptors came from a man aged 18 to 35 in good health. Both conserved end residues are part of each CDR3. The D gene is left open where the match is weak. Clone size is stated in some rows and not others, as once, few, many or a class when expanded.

CDR3 DNA: TGTGCCAGCAGCCAAGCGGTCGGATCCTACGAGCAGTACTTC; CDR3 protein: CASSQAVGSYEQYF; V gene: TRBV14; J gene: TRBJ2-7; clone size: .; D gene: .
CDR3 DNA: TGTGCCAGCAGCCAAGTAGGGGTCGGGGAGCTGTTTTTT; CDR3 protein: CASSQVGVGELFF; V gene: TRBV14; J gene: TRBJ2-2; clone size: many; D gene: .
CDR3 DNA: TGCGCCAGCAGCTTGGGGCCGTACCAAGAGACCCAGTACTTC; CDR3 protein: CASSLGPYQETQYF; V gene: TRBV5-1; J gene: TRBJ2-5; clone size: .; D gene: .
CDR3 DNA: TGTGCCAGTAGTATAGATCGACAGGGTGGTGAAAAACTGTTTTTT; CDR3 protein: CASSIDRQGGEKLFF; V gene: TRBV19; J gene: TRBJ1-4; clone size: many; D gene: TRBD1
CDR3 DNA: TGTGCCATCAGTGAGTCCGCTAGCGGAAGGAATGAGCAGTTCTTC; CDR3 protein: CAISESASGRNEQFF; V gene: TRBV10-3; J gene: TRBJ2-1; clone size: .; D gene: TRBD2
CDR3 DNA: TGTGCCAGCAGCTTCCGGCGGATCAATGAGCAGTTCTTC; CDR3 protein: CASSFRRINEQFF; V gene: TRBV11-2; J gene: TRBJ2-1; clone size: once; D gene: .
CDR3 DNA: TGCGCCAGCAGCCAAGGGCTTGGACTAGCGGGAGGGCCGGGGAATGAGCAGTTCTTC; CDR3 protein: CASSQGLGLAGGPGNEQFF; V gene: TRBV4-3; J gene: TRBJ2-1; clone size: .; D gene: TRBD2
CDR3 DNA: TGTGCCAGCTCACCTCCGGGACACCTAGGAGAAGAGCAGTACTTC; CDR3 protein: CASSPPGHLGEEQYF; V gene: TRBV18; J gene: TRBJ2-7; clone size: .; D gene: .
CDR3 DNA: TGTGCCATCAGTGATAGGGTAGGAGGAAACACCATATATTTT; CDR3 protein: CAISDRVGGNTIYF; V gene: TRBV10-3; J gene: TRBJ1-3; clone size: few; D gene: .
CDR3 DNA: TGTGCCAGCAGTGTCGAAAACTCCTACAATGAGCAGTTCTTC; CDR3 protein: CASSVENSYNEQFF; V gene: TRBV6-1; J gene: TRBJ2-1; clone size: .; D gene: .
CDR3 DNA: TGCGCCAGCAGCCCAGACAGGGGGCGCTCGGGCGGGGAGCTGTTTTTT; CDR3 protein: CASSPDRGRSGGELFF; V gene: TRBV5-1; J gene: TRBJ2-2; clone size: .; D gene: TRBD1
CDR3 DNA: TGTGCCAGCAGTTACCGAGCGGGGCCTATCTACAATGAGCAGTTCTTC; CDR3 protein: CASSYRAGPIYNEQFF; V gene: TRBV6-6; J gene: TRBJ2-1; clone size: many; D gene: TRBD2
CDR3 DNA: TGTGCCAGCAGCGGAACAGGGTTGGGCACAGATACGCAGTATTTT; CDR3 protein: CASSGTGLGTDTQYF; V gene: TRBV2; J gene: TRBJ2-3; clone size: .; D gene: .
CDR3 DNA: TGTGCCAGCTCACACGAAGAGACCCAGTACTTC; CDR3 protein: CASSHEETQYF; V gene: TRBV18; J gene: TRBJ2-5; clone size: .; D gene: .
CDR3 DNA: TGTGCCTGGAGTGCTGGCGGAACCTACGAGCAGTACTTC; CDR3 protein: CAWSAGGTYEQYF; V gene: TRBV30; J gene: TRBJ2-7; clone size: .; D gene: .
CDR3 DNA: TGTGCCAGCAGCCCACAGAGCGAGACCCAGTACTTC; CDR3 protein: CASSPQSETQYF; V gene: TRBV7-2; J gene: TRBJ2-5; clone size: .; D gene: .
CDR3 DNA: TGTGCCAGCAGACCGGGACAGGGGACTCTAGTTGGCTACACCTTC; CDR3 protein: CASRPGQGTLVGYTF; V gene: TRBV6-5; J gene: TRBJ1-2; clone size: .; D gene: TRBD1
CDR3 DNA: TGCAGCGTCGCAGGGAAGTTAGGAACTAGCGAGCAGTACTTC; CDR3 protein: CSVAGKLGTSEQYF; V gene: TRBV29-1; J gene: TRBJ2-7; clone size: .; D gene: .
CDR3 DNA: TGCAGCGTTGACGTCGGAACGAACACCGGGGAGCTGTTTTTT; CDR3 protein: CSVDVGTNTGELFF; V gene: TRBV29-1; J gene: TRBJ2-2; clone size: .; D gene: .
CDR3 DNA: TGTGCCAGCGGGATGTCGGGGGGGCGGAACACTGAAGCTTTCTTT; CDR3 protein: CASGMSGGRNTEAFF; V gene: TRBV7-9; J gene: TRBJ1-1; clone size: .; D gene: .
CDR3 DNA: TGTGCCAGCAGCTTAGGCGGGGGCGAGCAGTACTTC; CDR3 protein: CASSLGGGEQYF; V gene: TRBV7-2; J gene: TRBJ2-7; clone size: .; D gene: TRBD2
CDR3 DNA: TGTGCCTGGAGTGTACTGGTCTCTGGAAACACCATATATTTT; CDR3 protein: CAWSVLVSGNTIYF; V gene: TRBV30; J gene: TRBJ1-3; clone size: once; D gene: .
CDR3 DNA: TGCGCCAGCAGCTGGGGGTCAGGGTTGTTCTTC; CDR3 protein: CASSWGSGLFF; V gene: TRBV5-1; J gene: TRBJ2-1; clone size: .; D gene: .
CDR3 DNA: TGTGCCAGCAGCTTAGGAACGTCGGAGACCCAGTACTTC; CDR3 protein: CASSLGTSETQYF; V gene: TRBV7-3; J gene: TRBJ2-5; clone size: .; D gene: .
CDR3 DNA: TGTGCCAGTAGAAGAGAGGCCCACTACGAGCAGTACTTC; CDR3 protein: CASRREAHYEQYF; V gene: TRBV19; J gene: TRBJ2-7; clone size: .; D gene: .
CDR3 DNA: TGTGCCAGCAGGGAACAGGGGGCGCTCACTTCCTACGAGCAGTACTTC; CDR3 protein: CASREQGALTSYEQYF; V gene: TRBV6-1; J gene: TRBJ2-7; clone size: .; D gene: TRBD1
CDR3 DNA: TGTGCCAGCAGCTTACAGGTTTACGAGCAGTACTTC; CDR3 protein: CASSLQVYEQYF; V gene: TRBV5-6; J gene: TRBJ2-7; clone size: .; D gene: .
CDR3 DNA: TGTGCCAGCAGTGACAGTGGGAATAATAATTCACCCCTCCACTTT; CDR3 protein: CASSDSGNNNSPLHF; V gene: TRBV2; J gene: TRBJ1-6; clone size: few; D gene: .
CDR3 DNA: TGCGCCAGCAGCTTGGACGGACAGGGTAACTATGGCTACACCTTC; CDR3 protein: CASSLDGQGNYGYTF; V gene: TRBV5-1; J gene: TRBJ1-2; clone size: .; D gene: TRBD1
CDR3 DNA: TGTGCCAGCAGCGGAACAGGGTTCACCGGGGAGCTGTTTTTT; CDR3 protein: CASSGTGFTGELFF; V gene: TRBV11-2; J gene: TRBJ2-2; clone size: once; D gene: .
CDR3 DNA: TGTGCCAGCAGCCCCTCGACAGGGGGGGGGACTGAAGCTTTCTTT; CDR3 protein: CASSPSTGGGTEAFF; V gene: TRBV5-5; J gene: TRBJ1-1; clone size: .; D gene: TRBD1
CDR3 DNA: TGTGCCAGCAGCCAAGACGTAGCGGGATCGCAGTTCTTC; CDR3 protein: CASSQDVAGSQFF; V gene: TRBV14; J gene: TRBJ2-1; clone size: .; D gene: TRBD2
CDR3 DNA: TGTGCCAGCAGCCGAGGGGGACAGAGAGAAGGAAGCACAGATACGCAGTATTTT; CDR3 protein: CASSRGGQREGSTDTQYF; V gene: TRBV11-3; J gene: TRBJ2-3; clone size: .; D gene: TRBD1
CDR3 DNA: TGTGCCAGCCATGGGACAGATTATGGCTACACCTTC; CDR3 protein: CASHGTDYGYTF; V gene: TRBV6-1; J gene: TRBJ1-2; clone size: many; D gene: TRBD1
CDR3 DNA: TGTGCCAGCAGCGGGATCACGGGACAGAAAGGGACCGGGGAGCTGTTTTTT; CDR3 protein: CASSGITGQKGTGELFF; V gene: TRBV5-6; J gene: TRBJ2-2; clone size: .; D gene: TRBD1
CDR3 DNA: TGTGCCAGCAGCCCCCGATCGGGGGAGGGCCTAGATACGCAGTATTTT; CDR3 protein: CASSPRSGEGLDTQYF; V gene: TRBV7-8; J gene: TRBJ2-3; clone size: .; D gene: TRBD2
CDR3 DNA: TGCAGCGTTGGCCGGGGGGCGAACACCGGGGAGCTGTTTTTT; CDR3 protein: CSVGRGANTGELFF; V gene: TRBV29-1; J gene: TRBJ2-2; clone size: .; D gene: TRBD2
CDR3 DNA: TGTGCCAGCAGCGGCCAGGGGCTCAAAAACATTCAGTACTTC; CDR3 protein: CASSGQGLKNIQYF; V gene: TRBV5-4; J gene: TRBJ2-4; clone size: once; D gene: .
CDR3 DNA: TGTGCCAGCAGTTACTCAAGGGGCCGGGGGACTGAAGCTTTCTTT; CDR3 protein: CASSYSRGRGTEAFF; V gene: TRBV6-5; J gene: TRBJ1-1; clone size: .; D gene: .